This TCR beta chain appears in the sequencing data of a study of blood T cell repertoires in COVID-19. Study background: Both acute and convalescent COVID-19 samples were obtained from the United States, Italy and Spain.

On this clone: Other nucleotide sequences in the sample specify the same CDR3.

This table comes from immunoSEQ multiplex PCR, and its TCRdb copy is limited to in-frame clones, with some not included. The repertoire holds about 310,000 clones, with over 85% as singletons. The TCR sequence derives from a woman aged 30 to 39 who had recovered from COVID-19. The sequenced sample consisted of PBMCs or T cells enriched from blood (not recorded which).

CDR3 residues: CASSLEAYNSPLHF. The CDR3 DNA follows: TGTGCCAGCAGTTTAGAGGCCTATAATTCACCCCTCCACTTT. The V gene is TRBV27, the J gene TRBJ1-6, with no clear D. Germline values: CDR1 MNHEY, CDR2 SMNVEV (reference sequence). The CDR3 length is 14 residues. Trimming stripped 2 bases from V and 2 bases from J, with 4 bases between.